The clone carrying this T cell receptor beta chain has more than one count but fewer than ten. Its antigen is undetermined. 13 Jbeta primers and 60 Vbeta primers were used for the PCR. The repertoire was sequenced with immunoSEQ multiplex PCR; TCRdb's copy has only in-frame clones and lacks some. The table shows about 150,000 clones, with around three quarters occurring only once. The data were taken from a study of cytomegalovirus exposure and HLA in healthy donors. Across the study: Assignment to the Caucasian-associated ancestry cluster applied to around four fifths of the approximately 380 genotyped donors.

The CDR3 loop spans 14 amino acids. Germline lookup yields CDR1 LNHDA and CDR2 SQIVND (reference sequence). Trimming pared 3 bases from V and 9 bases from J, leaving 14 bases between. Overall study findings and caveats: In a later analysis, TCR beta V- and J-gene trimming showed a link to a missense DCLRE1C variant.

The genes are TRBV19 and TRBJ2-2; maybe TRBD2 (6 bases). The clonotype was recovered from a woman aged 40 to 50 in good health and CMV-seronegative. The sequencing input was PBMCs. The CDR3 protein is CASSIGGVSRELFF. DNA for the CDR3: TGTGCCAGTAGTATTGGAGGGGTTAGCCGGGAGCTGTTTTTT. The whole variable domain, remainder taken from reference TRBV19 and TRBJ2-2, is DGGITQSPKYLFRKEGQNVTLSCEQNLNHDAMYWYRQDPGQGLRLIYYSQIVNDFQKGDIAEGYSVSREKKESFPLTVTSAQKNPTAFYLCASSIGGVSRELFFGEGSRLTVL.